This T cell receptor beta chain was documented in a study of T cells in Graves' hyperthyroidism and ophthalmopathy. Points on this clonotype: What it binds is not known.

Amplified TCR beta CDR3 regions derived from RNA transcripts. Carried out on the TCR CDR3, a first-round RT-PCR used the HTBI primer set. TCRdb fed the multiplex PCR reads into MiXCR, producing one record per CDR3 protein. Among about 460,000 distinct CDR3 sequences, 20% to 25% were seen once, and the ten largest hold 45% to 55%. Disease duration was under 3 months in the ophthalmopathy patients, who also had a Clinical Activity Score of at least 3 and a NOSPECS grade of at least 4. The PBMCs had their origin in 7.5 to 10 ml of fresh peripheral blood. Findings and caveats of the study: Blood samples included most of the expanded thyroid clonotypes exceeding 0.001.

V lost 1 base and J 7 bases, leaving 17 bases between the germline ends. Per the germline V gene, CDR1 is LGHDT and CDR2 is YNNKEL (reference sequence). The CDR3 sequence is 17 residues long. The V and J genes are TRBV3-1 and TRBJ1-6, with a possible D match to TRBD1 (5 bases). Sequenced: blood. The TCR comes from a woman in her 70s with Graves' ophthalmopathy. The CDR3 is CASSQGSGTVRNSPLHF. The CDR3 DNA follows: TGTGCCAGCAGCCAAGGTTCCGGGACTGTCAGGAATTCACCCCTCCACTTT.